This TCR beta chain comes out of a study of T cell responses to AZD1222 COVID-19 vaccine. J gave up 4 bases and V 4 bases, and 8 bases lay outside the gene matches. CDR1 and CDR2 (germline): MNHNS, SASEGT. The CDR3 consists of 16 residues. The table came from immunoSEQ multiplex PCR; TCRdb's copy has only in-frame clones and leaves some out. Among about 130,000 clones listed, over 85% were seen once. The sequencing here drew on peripheral blood, taken on day 0 of AZD1222 vaccination. This rearrangement joins TRBV6-1 to TRBJ1-1; 11 bases line up with TRBD1. This receptor was obtained from an adult in good health. As DNA, the CDR3 is TGTGCCAGCAGTGTCTCTCTCGGGACAGGGGGCACTGAAGCTTTCTTT. Translating it yields CASSVSLGTGGTEAFF.